These 8 T cell receptor beta chains originate from one sample sequenced in a study of chemoradiotherapy in HPV16-positive cancers. Generated by immunoSEQ multiplex PCR, the TCRdb table keeps only in-frame clones and is missing some. The table includes around 1,900 clones, 80% to 90% detected once. The material sequenced was tumor tissue, taken from a patient who underwent chemoradiotherapy. These TCRs come from a human donor with HPV-associated anogenital cancer.

The rearrangement uses TRBV30 and TRBJ2-7; no clear D gene. CDR1 is GTSNPN and CDR2 is SVGIG in the germline V gene (reference sequence). The CDR3 is made up of 14 amino acids. Trimming shortened V by 0 bases and J by 3 bases, and 12 bases separated the two germline ends. Written as DNA, the CDR3 is TGTGCCTGGAGTGTAGGCCGCTGGGGCTACGAGCAGTACTTC. It encodes CAWSVGRWGYEQYF.

The V gene is TRBV6-6, the J gene TRBJ1-5, with 8 bases lining up with TRBD1. From germline, CDR1 is MNHNY and CDR2 SVGAGI (reference sequence). The V and J ends lost 5 bases and 6 bases, in that order; junction bases with no gene match: 9. This CDR3 is built from 15 residues. CDR3: CASSDRGRDRQPQHF. The CDR3 region has the DNA TGTGCCAGCAGTGACAGGGGAAGGGACCGTCAGCCCCAGCATTTT.

The gene calls are TRBV4-1 and TRBJ2-5; no clear D. CDR1 is MGHRA and CDR2 is YSYEKL in the germline V gene. CDR3 size: 17 residues. V shed 0 bases and J shed 2 bases, with 16 bases lying between them. The CDR3 nucleotides are TGCGCCAGCAGCCAAGATCTAAGGCGCCCGCAGCAAGAGACCCAGTACTTC. Translated: CASSQDLRRPQQETQYF.

This chain joins TRBV6-6 and TRBJ2-3; 8 nucleotides line up with TRBD2. The J segment lost 0 bases and the V segment lost 7 bases, leaving 6 bases of the junction unmatched. Germline V gene sequence: CDR1 MNHNY, CDR2 SVGAGI (reference sequence). This CDR3 has 15 amino acids. CDR3 nucleotides: TGTGCCAGCACCCAAAGCGGGAGCAGCACAGATACGCAGTATTTT. Protein: CASTQSGSSTDTQYF.

The rearrangement joins TRBV11-2 to TRBJ1-4; no clear D. V was clipped by 5 bases and J by 7 bases, with 14 bases between them. From germline, CDR1 is SGHAT and CDR2 FQNNGV. This CDR3 contains 14 residues. CDR3 sequence reads: CASSPSGPSEKLFF. CDR3 sequence (DNA): TGTGCCAGCAGCCCTAGCGGGCCCAGTGAAAAACTGTTTTTT.

The rearrangement joins TRBV7-9 to TRBJ1-2; D is unresolved. Germline V gene sequence: CDR1 SEHNR, CDR2 FQNEAQ (reference sequence). V was trimmed by 2 bases and J by 4 bases, leaving 20 bases between them. The CDR3 totals 17 residues. This chain's CDR3 is CASSLRAVRVAGYGYTF. In DNA, the CDR3 is TGTGCCAGCAGCTTACGAGCGGTTAGGGTCGCGGGCTATGGCTACACCTTC.

The chain combines TRBV7-8 with TRBJ1-1, with TRBD1 identical over 8 bases. Unmatched junction bases numbered 8, after V lost 0 bases and J lost 8 bases. Germline V gene sequence: CDR1 SGHVS, CDR2 FQNEAQ. The CDR3 runs to 15 residues. As DNA, the CDR3 is TGTGCCAGCAGCTTAGCGGCCAGGGGGCACGGGGAAGCTTTCTTT. It translates to CASSLAARGHGEAFF. Looking up the rest from reference TRBV7-8 and TRBJ1-1 gives the full variable domain: GAGVSQSPRYKVAKRGQDVALRCDPISGHVSLFWYQQALGQGPEFLTYFQNEAQLDKSGLPSDRFFAERPEGSVSTLKIQRTQQEDSAVYLCASSLAARGHGEAFFGQGTRLTVV.

The gene calls are TRBV6-6 and TRBJ2-3; 9 nucleotides align to TRBD1. Trimming removed 2 bases from V and 1 base from J; junction bases left unmatched: 1. From germline, CDR1 is MNHNY and CDR2 SVGAGI (reference sequence). The CDR3 has 15 residues. CDR3 residues: CASSYRDRGTDTQYF. The CDR3, as DNA: TGTGCCAGCAGTTACCGGGACAGGGGCACAGATACGCAGTATTTT.